This TCR beta chain was obtained from a study of blood T cell repertoires in COVID-19. Germline values: CDR1 SEHNR, CDR2 FQNEAQ (reference sequence). The trim removed 5 bases at V and 0 bases at J, leaving 6 bases unmatched. The CDR3 extends over 15 amino acids. Authors' methods: Counts of nucleated cells, estimated from reference gene primer amplification, were obtained. The assay was immunoSEQ multiplex PCR, and TCRdb's table has in-frame clones only and misses some. V, J and clone size are taken as reported in that table, and D and trimming were inferred from the DNA itself. The sample includes about 280,000 clones, about nine tenths seen only once; the top ten take roughly 2.4%.

This chain connects TRBV7-9 to TRBJ1-1; the match to TRBD1 covers 7 bases. This receptor was taken from a woman aged 50 to 60 who had recovered from COVID-19. The sequenced material came from peripheral blood. CDR3 in amino acids: CASSPRQGLNTEAFF. The DNA for the CDR3 is TGTGCCAGCAGCCCCCGACAGGGCTTGAACACTGAAGCTTTCTTT. Looking up the rest from reference TRBV7-9 and TRBJ1-1 gives the full variable domain: DTGVSQNPRHKITKRGQNVTFRCDPISEHNRLYWYRQTLGQGPEFLTYFQNEAQLEKSRLLSDRFSAERPKGSFSTLEIQRTEQGDSAMYLCASSPRQGLNTEAFFGQGTRLTVV.